This record covers a single T cell receptor (beta chain). The V and J ends lost 1 base and 5 bases, in that order; junction bases with no gene match: 5. The CDR3 sequence is 14 residues long. Germline CDR1 is SGHNT and CDR2 is YYREEE (reference sequence). Original processing notes: Amplifying reference gene primers gave estimates of nucleated cell counts. TCRdb's table, derived via immunoSEQ multiplex PCR, lists solely in-frame clones and lacks some. From that table come the V and J calls and clone size; the DNA was used to work out D and trimming. The repertoire holds under 500,000 clones, with around 89% as singletons. The data were taken from a study of blood T cell repertoires in COVID-19. Study-level background: Material from acute and convalescent COVID-19 was sourced from the United States, Italy and Spain. Nucleic acid was either cDNA or gDNA, and it came from T cells, B-cell-depleted T cells, or PBMCs.

This TCR was sampled from a young woman with acute or convalescent COVID-19. Sequences were obtained from peripheral blood. The chain uses TRBV5-4 and TRBJ1-2; TRBD1 matches 7 bases. In DNA, the CDR3 is TGTGCCAGCAGCTTGTGGGGACAGATATATGGCTACACCTTC. Its translation is CASSLWGQIYGYTF.